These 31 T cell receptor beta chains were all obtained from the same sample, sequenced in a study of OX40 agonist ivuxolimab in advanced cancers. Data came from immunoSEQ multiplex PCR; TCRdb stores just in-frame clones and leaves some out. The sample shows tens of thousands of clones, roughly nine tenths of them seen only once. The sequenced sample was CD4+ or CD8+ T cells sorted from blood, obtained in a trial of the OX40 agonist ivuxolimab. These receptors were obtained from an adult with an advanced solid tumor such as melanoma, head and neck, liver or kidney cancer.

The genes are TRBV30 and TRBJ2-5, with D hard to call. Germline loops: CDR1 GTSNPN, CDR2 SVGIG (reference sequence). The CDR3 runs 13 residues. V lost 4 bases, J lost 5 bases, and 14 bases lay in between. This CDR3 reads CAWTMSVSETQYF. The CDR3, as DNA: TGTGCCTGGACAATGAGTGTTTCGGAGACCCAGTACTTC.

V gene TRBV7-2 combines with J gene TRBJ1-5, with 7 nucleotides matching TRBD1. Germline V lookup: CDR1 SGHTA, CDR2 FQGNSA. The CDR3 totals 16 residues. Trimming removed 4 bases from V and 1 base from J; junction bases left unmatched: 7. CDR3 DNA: TGTGCCAGCAGCTACGCAGGGGGTATCAGCAATCAGCCCCAGCATTTT. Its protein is CASSYAGGISNQPQHF.

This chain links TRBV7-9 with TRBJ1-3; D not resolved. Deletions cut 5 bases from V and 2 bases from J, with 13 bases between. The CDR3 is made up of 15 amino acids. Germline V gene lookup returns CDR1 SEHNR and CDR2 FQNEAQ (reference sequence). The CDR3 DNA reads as TGTGCCAGCAGCGTGGGGTCAGACGCTGGAAACACCATATATTTT. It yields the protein CASSVGSDAGNTIYF.

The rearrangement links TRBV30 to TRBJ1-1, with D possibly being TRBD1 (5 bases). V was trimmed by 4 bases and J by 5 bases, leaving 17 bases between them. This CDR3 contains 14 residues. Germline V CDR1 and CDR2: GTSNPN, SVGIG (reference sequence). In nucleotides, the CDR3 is TGTGCCTGGATTCAGGCAGGGACTTCTACTGAAGCTTTCTTT. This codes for CAWIQAGTSTEAFF.

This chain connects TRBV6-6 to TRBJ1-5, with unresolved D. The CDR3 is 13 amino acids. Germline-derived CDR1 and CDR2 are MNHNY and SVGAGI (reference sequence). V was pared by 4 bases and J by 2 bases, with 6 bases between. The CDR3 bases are TGTGCCAGCAGTTTTGTGGGCAATCAGCCCCAGCATTTT. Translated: CASSFVGNQPQHF.

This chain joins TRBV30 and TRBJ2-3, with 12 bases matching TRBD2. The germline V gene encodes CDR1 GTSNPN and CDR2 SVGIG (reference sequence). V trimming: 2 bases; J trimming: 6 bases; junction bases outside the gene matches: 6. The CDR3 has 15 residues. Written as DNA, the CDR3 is TGTGCCTGGAGTCCCTGGACTAGCGGGGTGGATACGCAGTATTTT. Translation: CAWSPWTSGVDTQYF.

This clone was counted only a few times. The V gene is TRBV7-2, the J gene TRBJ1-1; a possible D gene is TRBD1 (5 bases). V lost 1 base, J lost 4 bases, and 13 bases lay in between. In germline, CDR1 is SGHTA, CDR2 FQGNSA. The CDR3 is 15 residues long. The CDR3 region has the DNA TGTGCCAGCAGCTTAGGATCAGGGATTGGCACTGAAGCTTTCTTT. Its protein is CASSLGSGIGTEAFF.

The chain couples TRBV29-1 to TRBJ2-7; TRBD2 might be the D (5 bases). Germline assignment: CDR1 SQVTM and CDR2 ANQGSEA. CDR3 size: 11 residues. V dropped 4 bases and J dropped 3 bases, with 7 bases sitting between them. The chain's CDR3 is CSVAGFYEQYF. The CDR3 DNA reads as TGCAGCGTTGCGGGATTCTACGAGCAGTACTTC.

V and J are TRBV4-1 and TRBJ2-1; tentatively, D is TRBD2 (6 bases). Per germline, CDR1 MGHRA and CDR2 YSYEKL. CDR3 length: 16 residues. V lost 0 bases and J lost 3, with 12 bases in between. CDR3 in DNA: TGCGCCAGCAGCCAAGAAGGGCGCGGGAACTACAATGAGCAGTTCTTC. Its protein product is CASSQEGRGNYNEQFF.

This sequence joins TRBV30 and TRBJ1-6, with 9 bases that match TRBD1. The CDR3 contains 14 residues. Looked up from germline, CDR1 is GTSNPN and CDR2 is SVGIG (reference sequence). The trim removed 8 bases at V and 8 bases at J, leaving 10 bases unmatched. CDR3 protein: CAGMPGTGYSPLHF. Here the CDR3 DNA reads TGTGCCGGGATGCCCGGGACAGGGTATTCACCCCTCCACTTT.

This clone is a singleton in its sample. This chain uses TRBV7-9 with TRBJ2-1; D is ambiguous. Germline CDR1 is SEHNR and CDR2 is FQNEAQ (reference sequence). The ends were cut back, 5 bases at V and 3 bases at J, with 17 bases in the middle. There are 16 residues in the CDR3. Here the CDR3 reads CASSRPLDGYYNEQFF. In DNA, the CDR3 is TGTGCCAGCAGCAGGCCCCTTGACGGGTACTACAATGAGCAGTTCTTC. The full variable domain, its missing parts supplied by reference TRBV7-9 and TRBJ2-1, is DTGVSQNPRHKITKRGQNVTFRCDPISEHNRLYWYRQTLGQGPEFLTYFQNEAQLEKSRLLSDRFSAERPKGSFSTLEIQRTEQGDSAMYLCASSRPLDGYYNEQFFGPGTRLTVL.

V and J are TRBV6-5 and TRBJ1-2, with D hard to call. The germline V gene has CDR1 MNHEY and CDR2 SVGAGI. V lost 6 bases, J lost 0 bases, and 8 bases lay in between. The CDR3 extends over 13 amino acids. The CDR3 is CASRNTANYGYTF. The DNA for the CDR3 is TGTGCCAGCAGAAACACAGCTAACTATGGCTACACCTTC.

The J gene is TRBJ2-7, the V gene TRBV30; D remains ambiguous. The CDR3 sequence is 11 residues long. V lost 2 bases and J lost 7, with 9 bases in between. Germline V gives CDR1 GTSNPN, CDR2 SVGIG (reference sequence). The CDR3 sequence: CAWSLLEEQYF. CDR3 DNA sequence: TGTGCCTGGAGTCTCCTGGAAGAGCAGTACTTC.

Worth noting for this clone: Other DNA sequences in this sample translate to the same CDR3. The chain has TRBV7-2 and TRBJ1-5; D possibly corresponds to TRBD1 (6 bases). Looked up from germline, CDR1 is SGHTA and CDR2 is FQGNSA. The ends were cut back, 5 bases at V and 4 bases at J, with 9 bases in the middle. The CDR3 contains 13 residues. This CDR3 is CASSADRNQPQHF. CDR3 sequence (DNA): TGTGCCAGCAGCGCCGACAGGAATCAGCCCCAGCATTTT.

The chain's CDR3 is CASSLGGVRGREKLFF. DNA of the CDR3: TGTGCCAGCAGCTTAGGAGGAGTAAGGGGTCGGGAAAAACTGTTTTTT. The rearrangement uses TRBV7-9 and TRBJ1-4, with D perhaps TRBD1 (5 bases). Germline CDR1 reads SEHNR; CDR2 reads FQNEAQ (reference sequence). The CDR3 totals 16 residues. V lost 1 base and J 8 bases, leaving 17 bases between the germline ends. Drawing the rest from reference TRBV7-9 and TRBJ1-4, the complete variable domain is DTGVSQNPRHKITKRGQNVTFRCDPISEHNRLYWYRQTLGQGPEFLTYFQNEAQLEKSRLLSDRFSAERPKGSFSTLEIQRTEQGDSAMYLCASSLGGVRGREKLFFGSGTQLSVL.

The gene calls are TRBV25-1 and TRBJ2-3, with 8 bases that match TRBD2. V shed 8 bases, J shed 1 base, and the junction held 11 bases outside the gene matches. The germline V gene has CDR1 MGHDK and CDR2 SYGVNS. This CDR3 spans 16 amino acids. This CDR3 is CASALGAGGGTDTQYF. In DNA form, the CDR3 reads TGTGCCAGCGCCCTAGGCGCGGGGGGCGGCACAGATACGCAGTATTTT.

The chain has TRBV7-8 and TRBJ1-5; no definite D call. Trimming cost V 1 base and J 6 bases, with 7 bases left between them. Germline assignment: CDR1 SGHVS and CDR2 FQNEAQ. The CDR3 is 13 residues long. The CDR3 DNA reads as TGTGCCAGCAGCTTAGTTCTCGGTCAGCCCCAGCATTTT. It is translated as CASSLVLGQPQHF.

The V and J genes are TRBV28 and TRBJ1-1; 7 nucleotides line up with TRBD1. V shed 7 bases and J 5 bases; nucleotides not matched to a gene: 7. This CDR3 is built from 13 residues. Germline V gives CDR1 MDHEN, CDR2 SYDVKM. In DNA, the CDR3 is TGTGCCAGCATAGTTTCAGGGGGGACTGAAGCTTTCTTT. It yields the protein CASIVSGGTEAFF.

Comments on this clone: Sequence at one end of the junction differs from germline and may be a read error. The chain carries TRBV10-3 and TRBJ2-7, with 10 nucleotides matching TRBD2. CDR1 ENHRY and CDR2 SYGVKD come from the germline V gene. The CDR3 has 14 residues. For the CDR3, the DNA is TGTGCGATCAAGGGGACTAGCGAATCCTACGAGCAGTACTTC. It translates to CAIKGTSESYEQYF.

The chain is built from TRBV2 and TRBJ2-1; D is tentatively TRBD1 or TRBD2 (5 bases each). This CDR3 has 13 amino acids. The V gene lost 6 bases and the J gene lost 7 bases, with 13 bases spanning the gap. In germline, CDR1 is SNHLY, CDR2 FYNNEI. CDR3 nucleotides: TGTGCCAGCAGCCGGGGCCTGGAGAATGAGCAGTTCTTC. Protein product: CASSRGLENEQFF.

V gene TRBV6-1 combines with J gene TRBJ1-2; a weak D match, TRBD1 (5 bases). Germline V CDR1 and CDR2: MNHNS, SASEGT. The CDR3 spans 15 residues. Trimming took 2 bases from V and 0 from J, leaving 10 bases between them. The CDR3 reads CASSEFGTSNYGYTF. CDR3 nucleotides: TGTGCCAGCAGTGAATTCGGGACCTCTAACTATGGCTACACCTTC.

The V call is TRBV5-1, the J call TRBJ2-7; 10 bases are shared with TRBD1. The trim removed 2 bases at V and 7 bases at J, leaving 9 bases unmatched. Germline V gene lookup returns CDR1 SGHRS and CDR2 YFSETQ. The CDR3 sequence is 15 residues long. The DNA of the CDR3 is TGCGCCAGCAGCTTAACCGGGACAGGGGTGTATGAGCAGTACTTC. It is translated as CASSLTGTGVYEQYF.

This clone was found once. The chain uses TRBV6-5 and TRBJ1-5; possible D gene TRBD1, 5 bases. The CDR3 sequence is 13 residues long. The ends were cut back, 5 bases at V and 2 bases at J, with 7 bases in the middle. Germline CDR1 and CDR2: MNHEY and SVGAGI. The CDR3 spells CASSTGGNQPQHF. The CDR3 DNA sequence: TGTGCCAGCAGTACGGGGGGCAATCAGCCCCAGCATTTT.

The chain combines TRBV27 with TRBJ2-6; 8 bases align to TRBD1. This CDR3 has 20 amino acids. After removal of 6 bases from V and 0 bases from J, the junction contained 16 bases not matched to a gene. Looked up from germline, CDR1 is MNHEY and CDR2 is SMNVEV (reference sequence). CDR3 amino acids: CASSRYPPGQASSGANVLTF. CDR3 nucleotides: TGTGCCAGCAGCCGATATCCCCCGGGACAGGCTAGCTCTGGGGCCAACGTCCTGACTTTC. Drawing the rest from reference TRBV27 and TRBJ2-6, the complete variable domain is EAQVTQNPRYLITVTGKKLTVTCSQNMNHEYMSWYRQDPGLGLRQIYYSMNVEVTDKGDVPEGYKVSRKEKRNFPLILESPSPNQTSLYFCASSRYPPGQASSGANVLTFGAGSRLTVL.

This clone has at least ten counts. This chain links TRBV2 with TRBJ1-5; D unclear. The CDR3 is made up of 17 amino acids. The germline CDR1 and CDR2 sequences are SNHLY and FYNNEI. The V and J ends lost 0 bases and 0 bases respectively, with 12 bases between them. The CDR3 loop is CASSEAGVIHSNQPQHF. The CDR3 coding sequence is TGTGCCAGCAGTGAAGCAGGCGTCATCCATAGCAATCAGCCCCAGCATTTT.

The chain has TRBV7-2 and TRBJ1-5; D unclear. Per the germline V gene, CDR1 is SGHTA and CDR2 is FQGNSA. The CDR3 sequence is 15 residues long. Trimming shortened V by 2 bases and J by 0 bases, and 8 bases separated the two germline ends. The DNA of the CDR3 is TGTGCCAGCAGCTTAAAGGCGATTAGCAATCAGCCCCAGCATTTT. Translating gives CASSLKAISNQPQHF. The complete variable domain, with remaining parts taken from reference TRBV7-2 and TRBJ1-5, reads GAGVSQSPSNKVTEKGKDVELRCDPISGHTALYWYRQSLGQGLEFLIYFQGNSAPDKSGLPSDRFSAERTGGSVSTLTIQRTQQEDSAVYLCASSLKAISNQPQHFGDGTRLSIL.

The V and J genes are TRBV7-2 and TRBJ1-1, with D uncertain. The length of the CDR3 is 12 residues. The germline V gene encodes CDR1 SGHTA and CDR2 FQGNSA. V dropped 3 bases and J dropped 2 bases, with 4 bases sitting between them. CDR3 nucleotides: TGTGCCAGCAGCTTCATAAACACTGAAGCTTTCTTT. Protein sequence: CASSFINTEAFF.

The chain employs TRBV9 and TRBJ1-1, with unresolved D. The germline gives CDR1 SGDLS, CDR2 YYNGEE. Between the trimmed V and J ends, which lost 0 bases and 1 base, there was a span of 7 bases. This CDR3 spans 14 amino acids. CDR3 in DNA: TGTGCCAGCAGCGTAGAGGTGGGGAACACTGAAGCTTTCTTT. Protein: CASSVEVGNTEAFF. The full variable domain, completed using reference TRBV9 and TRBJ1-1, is DSGVTQTPKHLITATGQRVTLRCSPRSGDLSVYWYQQSLDQGLQFLIQYYNGEERAKGNILERFSAQQFPDLHSELNLSSLELGDSALYFCASSVEVGNTEAFFGQGTRLTVV.

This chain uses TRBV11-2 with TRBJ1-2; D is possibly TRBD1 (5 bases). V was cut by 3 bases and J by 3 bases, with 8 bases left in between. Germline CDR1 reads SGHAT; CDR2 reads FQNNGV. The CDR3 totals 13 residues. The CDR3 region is CASSFQGDYGYTF. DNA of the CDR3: TGTGCCAGCAGCTTTCAGGGCGACTATGGCTACACCTTC.

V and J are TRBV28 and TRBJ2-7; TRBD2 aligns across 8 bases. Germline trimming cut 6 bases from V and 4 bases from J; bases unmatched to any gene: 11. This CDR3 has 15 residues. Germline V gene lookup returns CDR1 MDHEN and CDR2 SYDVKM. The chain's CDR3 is CASSVIREGQYEQYF. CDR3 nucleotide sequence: TGTGCCAGCAGCGTCATACGGGAGGGCCAGTACGAGCAGTACTTC.

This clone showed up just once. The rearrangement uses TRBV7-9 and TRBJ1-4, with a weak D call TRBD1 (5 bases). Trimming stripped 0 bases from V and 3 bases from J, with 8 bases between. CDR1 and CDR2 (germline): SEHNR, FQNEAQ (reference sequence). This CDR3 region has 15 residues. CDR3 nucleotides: TGTGCCAGCAGCTTAGCCGGGACGTCTAATGAAAAACTGTTTTTT. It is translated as CASSLAGTSNEKLFF.